What follows are 17 T cell receptor beta chains derived from one specimen sequenced in a study of T cells after yellow fever vaccination. TCRdb passed the 5' RACE reads through MiXCR, listing each CDR3 protein once. The top ten clones hold roughly a fifth of a sample with around 300,000 distinct CDR3 sequences, approximately 4.5% of them seen once. The sequencing here drew on PBMCs, taken 15 days after the yellow fever booster vaccination. Receptors were obtained from a man in his late teens or twenties who received the YFV17D yellow fever vaccine.

The sample holds many counts of this clonotype. The rearrangement links TRBV6-5 to TRBJ1-4; D may be TRBD1 (6 bases). This CDR3 is built from 15 residues. Germline CDR1 reads MNHEY; CDR2 reads SVGAGI. Trimming pared 5 bases from V and 0 bases from J, leaving 10 bases between. The CDR3 bases are TGTGCCAGCAGTCGGACAGTCGCAACTAATGAAAAACTGTTTTTT. This gives the protein CASSRTVATNEKLFF.

This sequence joins TRBV27 and TRBJ2-5, with D possibly being TRBD2 (6 bases). The V gene lost 3 bases and the J gene lost 9 bases, with 17 bases spanning the gap. The CDR3 runs 14 residues. The V gene's germline CDR1 is MNHEY and CDR2 SMNVEV (reference sequence). The CDR3 reads CASSLIGTPRAQYF. CDR3 sequence (DNA): TGTGCCAGCAGTTTGATCGGGACTCCCAGGGCCCAGTACTTC.

This clonotype was detected ten times or more. V and J are TRBV10-3 and TRBJ1-3; unclear D gene. Trimming cost V 11 bases and J 2 bases, with 13 bases left between them. Germline V gene lookup returns CDR1 ENHRY and CDR2 SYGVKD. The CDR3 spans 13 residues. CDR3: CAAQWGTGNTIYF. CDR3 bases: TGTGCCGCACAGTGGGGAACTGGAAACACCATATATTTT.

This chain joins TRBV6-5 and TRBJ2-3; the D is unclear. Trimming took off 6 bases at V and 2 bases at J, with 12 bases between the two ends. This CDR3 has 14 amino acids. CDR1 and CDR2 from the germline V gene are MNHEY and SVGAGI. The CDR3 coding sequence is TGTGCCAGCAGCCCCCGGGTGATCACAGATACGCAGTATTTT. Its translation is CASSPRVITDTQYF.

This clonotype was seen repeatedly, ten times or more. V usage is TRBV12-3 or TRBV12-4 and J usage is TRBJ2-1; the match to TRBD1 covers 7 bases. This CDR3 contains 15 residues. Trimming cost V 6 bases and J 2 bases; bases outside gene matches: 7. CDR3 DNA: TGTGCCAGCAGCTATGACAGGGTTGCCTACAATGAGCAGTTCTTC. Amino acid sequence: CASSYDRVAYNEQFF.

In this sample, this clonotype turned up many times. This rearrangement joins TRBV7-2 to TRBJ1-5; D is uncertain. Trimming removed 0 bases at V and 7 bases at J, with 10 bases between. This CDR3 comprises 14 residues. From germline, CDR1 is SGHTA and CDR2 FQGNSA. The DNA of the CDR3 is TGTGCCAGCAGCTTAGCCCCGGCGGCCCAGCCCCAGCATTTT. Residues: CASSLAPAAQPQHF. Full variable domain (outside the CDR3, taken from reference TRBV7-2 and TRBJ1-5): GAGVSQSPSNKVTEKGKDVELRCDPISGHTALYWYRQSLGQGLEFLIYFQGNSAPDKSGLPSDRFSAERTGGSVSTLTIQRTQQEDSAVYLCASSLAPAAQPQHFGDGTRLSIL.

This clonotype was detected a few times. The DNA for the CDR3 is TGTGCCAGCTCAACCTCGAAACAGGGATACACTGAAGCTTTCTTT. This encodes CASSTSKQGYTEAFF. V is TRBV18 and J is TRBJ1-1; D is perhaps TRBD1 (6 bases). V lost 5 bases to trimming and J lost 3 bases, with 16 bases between them. The CDR3 loop spans 15 amino acids. The germline gives CDR1 KGHSH, CDR2 LQKENI.

This clonotype was detected ten times or more. The J gene is TRBJ1-6, the V gene TRBV18; no firm D call. CDR3 length: 13 residues. The V end was cut by 4 bases, the J end by 9 bases, with 10 bases between. The germline V gene has CDR1 KGHSH and CDR2 LQKENI. CDR3 in DNA: TGTGCCAGCTCACGTCCAGGATCTTCACCCCTCCACTTT. Protein: CASSRPGSSPLHF.

Concerning this clonotype: It may be a read error: a sequence one base away is much more abundant. The chain has TRBV12-3 or TRBV12-4 and TRBJ2-2; 9 bases are shared with TRBD1. This CDR3 has 15 amino acids. CDR3 loop: CASRPGTGMTGELIF. CDR3 in DNA: TGTGCCAGCAGGCCCGGGACAGGGATGACCGGGGAGCTGATTTTT.

This clonotype came up a few times. This sequence joins TRBV19 and TRBJ1-2; 8 bases align to TRBD1. J lost 4 bases, V lost 6 bases, and 7 bases had no gene match. The germline CDR1 and CDR2 sequences are LNHDA and SQIVND (reference sequence). The CDR3 is 14 amino acids. For the CDR3, the DNA is TGTGCCAGTAGAAGGGGACAGGCAAGCTATGGCTACACCTTC. Protein sequence: CASRRGQASYGYTF.

This clonotype was seen more than once but under ten times. V and J are TRBV6-5 and TRBJ2-4, with 7 bases matching TRBD2. V gave up 0 bases and J gave up 8 bases; unmatched junction bases: 4. The CDR3 is 14 amino acids. Germline CDR1 is MNHEY and CDR2 is SVGAGI. This CDR3 is CASSYSLGGDIQYF. The CDR3 DNA reads as TGTGCCAGCAGTTACTCGTTGGGGGGGGACATTCAGTACTTC.

The chain couples TRBV10-3 to TRBJ2-5; 10 bases agree with TRBD2. Germline V gene lookup returns CDR1 ENHRY and CDR2 SYGVKD. J gave up 7 bases and V 6 bases, and 8 bases lay outside the gene matches. This CDR3 is 14 amino acids long. DNA for the CDR3: TGTGCCATCAGCCTTACTAGCGGGGACGCGACCCAGTACTTC. Amino acids: CAISLTSGDATQYF.

This clonotype was seen many times. The rearrangement joins TRBV12-3 or TRBV12-4 to TRBJ1-1, with no clear D. CDR3 size: 13 residues. V was cut by 4 bases and J by 3 bases, with 9 bases left in between. The CDR3 sequence: CASSSGKDTEAFF. CDR3 DNA: TGTGCCAGCAGTTCTGGGAAGGACACTGAAGCTTTCTTT.

At least ten counts were recorded for this clonotype. The chain couples TRBV20-1 to TRBJ2-5; 7 bases are shared with TRBD1. Germline CDR1 and CDR2: DFQATT and SNEGSKA (reference sequence). This CDR3 has 14 residues. The V gene end was trimmed by 5 bases and the J gene end by 4 bases; junction bases not matched to a gene: 10. The CDR3 region is CSAHRGFDAETQYF. The CDR3 DNA follows: TGCAGTGCTCACAGGGGATTCGATGCAGAGACCCAGTACTTC.

This clonotype was picked up many times. The rearrangement uses TRBV29-1 and TRBJ2-2; possibly TRBD1 for D (6 bases). CDR1 and CDR2 (germline): SQVTM, ANQGSEA. Deletions cut 8 bases from V and 2 bases from J, with 12 bases between. This CDR3 spans 13 amino acids. CDR3 nucleotide sequence: TGCAGCTATTACAGGGCCAACACCGGGGAGCTGTTTTTT. This sequence encodes CSYYRANTGELFF.

This clonotype has ten or more counts. V usage is TRBV10-3 and J usage is TRBJ2-2; tentatively, D is TRBD1 or TRBD2 (5 bases each). Germline values: CDR1 ENHRY, CDR2 SYGVKD. The ends were cut back, 6 bases at V and 7 bases at J, with 15 bases in the middle. The CDR3 contains 14 residues. The CDR3 spells CAIRSGPFGGELFF. In nucleotides, the CDR3 is TGTGCCATCAGGTCGGGGCCTTTCGGCGGGGAGCTGTTTTTT.

This clonotype was detected many times. CDR3 DNA: TGTGCCAGCAGCTTAGCGCTTTACGGCACAGATACGCAGTATTTT. The encoded protein is CASSLALYGTDTQYF. The chain carries TRBV7-9 and TRBJ2-3; D is ambiguous. With 0 bases removed from V and 1 base from J, the gap between germline ends came to 8 bases. CDR3 length: 15 residues. Germline assignment: CDR1 SEHNR and CDR2 FQNEAQ (reference sequence).